This record covers a single TCR beta chain. Germline V CDR1 and CDR2: MNHEY, SVGAGI. With 2 bases removed from V and 2 bases from J, the gap between germline ends came to 10 bases. The CDR3 is 14 residues long. The data stem from a study of T cells in Graves' hyperthyroidism and ophthalmopathy. RNA transcripts provided the source from which TCR beta CDR3 regions were amplified. TCR CDR3 underwent first-round RT-PCR with the HTBI primer set. Each CDR3 protein is one row after TCRdb ran MiXCR on the multiplex PCR reads. The table has 470,000 or so distinct CDR3 sequences, more than 20% seen once. V gene TRBV6-5 combines with J gene TRBJ2-7; D remains ambiguous. The sequence came from a man younger than 35 with Graves' hyperthyroidism. Material: blood. CDR3: CASSYKVSAYEQYF. In nucleotides, the CDR3 is TGTGCCAGCAGTTACAAGGTGTCGGCCTACGAGCAGTACTTC.